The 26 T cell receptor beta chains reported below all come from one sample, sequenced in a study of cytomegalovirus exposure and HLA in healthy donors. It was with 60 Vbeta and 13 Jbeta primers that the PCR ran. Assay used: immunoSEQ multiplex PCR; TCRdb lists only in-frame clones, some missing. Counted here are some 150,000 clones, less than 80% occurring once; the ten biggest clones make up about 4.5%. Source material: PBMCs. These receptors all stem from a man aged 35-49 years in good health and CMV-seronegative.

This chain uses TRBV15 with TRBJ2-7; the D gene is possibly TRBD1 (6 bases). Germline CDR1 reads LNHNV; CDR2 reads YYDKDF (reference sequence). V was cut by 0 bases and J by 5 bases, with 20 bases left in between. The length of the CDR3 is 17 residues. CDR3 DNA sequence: TGTGCCACCAGCAGAGAGCAGCTTACTGACAGGCGCAACGAGCAGTACTTC. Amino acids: CATSREQLTDRRNEQYF.

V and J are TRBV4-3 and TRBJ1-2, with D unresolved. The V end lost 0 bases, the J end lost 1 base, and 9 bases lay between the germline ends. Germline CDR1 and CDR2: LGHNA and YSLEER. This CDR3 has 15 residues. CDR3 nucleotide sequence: TGCGCCAGCAGCCAAGAGGAGGCGGTTAACTATGGCTACACCTTC. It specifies CASSQEEAVNYGYTF.

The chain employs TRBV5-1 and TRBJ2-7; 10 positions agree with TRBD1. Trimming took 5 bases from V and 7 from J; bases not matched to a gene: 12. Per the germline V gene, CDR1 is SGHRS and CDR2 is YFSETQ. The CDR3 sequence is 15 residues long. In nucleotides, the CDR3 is TGCGCCAGCAGAACGGGGGGACAGGGGCTCGAGGAGCAGTACTTC. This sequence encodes CASRTGGQGLEEQYF.

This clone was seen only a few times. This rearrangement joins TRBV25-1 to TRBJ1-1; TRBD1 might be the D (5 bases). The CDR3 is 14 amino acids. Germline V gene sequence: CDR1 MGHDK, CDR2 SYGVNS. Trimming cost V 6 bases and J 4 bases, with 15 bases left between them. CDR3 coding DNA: TGTGCCAGCAGCTATGGGGGGGGTGGCACTGAAGCTTTCTTT. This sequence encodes CASSYGGGGTEAFF.

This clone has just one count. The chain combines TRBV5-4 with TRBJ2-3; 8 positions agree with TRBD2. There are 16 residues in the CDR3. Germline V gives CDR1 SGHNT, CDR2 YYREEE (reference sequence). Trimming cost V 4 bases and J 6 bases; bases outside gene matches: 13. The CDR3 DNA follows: TGTGCCAGCAGCCCCCGGGAGCGGGGGTGGGTGGATACGCAGTATTTT. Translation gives CASSPRERGWVDTQYF.

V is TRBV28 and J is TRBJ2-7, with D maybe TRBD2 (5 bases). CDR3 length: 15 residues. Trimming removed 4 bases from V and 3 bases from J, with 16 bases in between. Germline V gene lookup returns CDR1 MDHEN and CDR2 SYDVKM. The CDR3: CASSSFEGANYEQYF. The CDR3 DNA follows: TGTGCCAGCAGTTCCTTTGAGGGTGCGAACTACGAGCAGTACTTC. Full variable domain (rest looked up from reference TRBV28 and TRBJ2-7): DVKVTQSSRYLVKRTGEKVFLECVQDMDHENMFWYRQDPGLGLRLIYFSYDVKMKEKGDIPEGYSVSREKKERFSLILESASTNQTSMYLCASSSFEGANYEQYFGPGTRLTVT.

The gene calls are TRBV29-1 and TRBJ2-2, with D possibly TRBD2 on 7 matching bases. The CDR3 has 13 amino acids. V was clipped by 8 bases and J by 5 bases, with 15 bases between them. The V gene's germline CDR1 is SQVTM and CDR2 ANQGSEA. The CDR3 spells CSSQGGGTGELFF. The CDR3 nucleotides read TGCAGCTCGCAGGGAGGGGGAACCGGGGAGCTGTTTTTT.

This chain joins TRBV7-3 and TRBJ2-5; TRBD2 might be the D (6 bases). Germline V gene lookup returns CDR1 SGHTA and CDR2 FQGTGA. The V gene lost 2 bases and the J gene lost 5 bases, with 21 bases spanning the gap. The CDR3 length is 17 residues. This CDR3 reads CASSLGRNLGSGETQYF. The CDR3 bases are TGTGCCAGCAGCTTAGGCCGGAATTTAGGCAGCGGGGAGACCCAGTACTTC.

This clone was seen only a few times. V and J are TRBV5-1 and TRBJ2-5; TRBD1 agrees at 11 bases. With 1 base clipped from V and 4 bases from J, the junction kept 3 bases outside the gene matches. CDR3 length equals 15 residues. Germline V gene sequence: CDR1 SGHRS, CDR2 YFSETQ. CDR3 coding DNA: TGCGCCAGCAGCTTGTTGGACAGGGGGCTAGAGACCCAGTACTTC. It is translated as CASSLLDRGLETQYF.

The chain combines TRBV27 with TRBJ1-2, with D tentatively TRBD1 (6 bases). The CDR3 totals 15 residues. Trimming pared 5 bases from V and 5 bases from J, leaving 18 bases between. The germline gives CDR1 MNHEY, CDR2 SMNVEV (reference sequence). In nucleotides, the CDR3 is TGTGCCAGCAGTCCCCGGACAGATGGATATTATGGCTACACCTTC. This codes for CASSPRTDGYYGYTF.

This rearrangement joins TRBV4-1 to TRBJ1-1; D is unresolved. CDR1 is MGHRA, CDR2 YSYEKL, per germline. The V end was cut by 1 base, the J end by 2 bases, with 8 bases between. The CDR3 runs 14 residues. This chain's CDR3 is CASSQAEGNTEAFF. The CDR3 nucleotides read TGCGCCAGCAGCCAAGCGGAGGGCAACACTGAAGCTTTCTTT.

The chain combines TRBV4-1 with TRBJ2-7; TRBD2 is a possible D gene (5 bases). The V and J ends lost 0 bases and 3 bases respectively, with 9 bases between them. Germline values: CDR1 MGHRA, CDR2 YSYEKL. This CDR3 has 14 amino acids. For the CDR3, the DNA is TGCGCCAGCAGCCAAGAACGGGAATACTACGAGCAGTACTTC. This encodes CASSQEREYYEQYF.

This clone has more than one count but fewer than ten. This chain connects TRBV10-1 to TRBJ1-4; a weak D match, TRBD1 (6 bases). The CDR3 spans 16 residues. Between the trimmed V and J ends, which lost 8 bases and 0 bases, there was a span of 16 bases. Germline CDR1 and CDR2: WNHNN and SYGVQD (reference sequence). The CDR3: CASYSGTQATNEKLFF. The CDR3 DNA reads TGCGCCAGCTACTCCGGGACACAGGCAACTAATGAAAAACTGTTTTTT.

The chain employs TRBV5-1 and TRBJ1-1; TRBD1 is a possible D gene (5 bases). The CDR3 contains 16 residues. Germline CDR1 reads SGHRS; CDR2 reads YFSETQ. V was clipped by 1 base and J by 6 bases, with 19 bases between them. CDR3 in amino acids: CASSLTGGVRGSEAFF. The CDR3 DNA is TGCGCCAGCAGCTTGACGGGGGGTGTTAGAGGGTCTGAAGCTTTCTTT.

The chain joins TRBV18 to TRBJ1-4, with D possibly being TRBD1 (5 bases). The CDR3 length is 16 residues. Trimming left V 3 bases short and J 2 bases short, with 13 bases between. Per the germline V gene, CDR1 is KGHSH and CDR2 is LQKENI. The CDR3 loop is CASSPTPRGTNEKLFF. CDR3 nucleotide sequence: TGTGCCAGCTCACCCACTCCCCGGGGGACTAATGAAAAACTGTTTTTT.

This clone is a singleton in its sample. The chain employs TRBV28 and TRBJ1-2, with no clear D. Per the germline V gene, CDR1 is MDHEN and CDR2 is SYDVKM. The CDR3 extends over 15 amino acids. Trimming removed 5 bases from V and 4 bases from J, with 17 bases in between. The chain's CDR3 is CASSLPPEGGYGYTF. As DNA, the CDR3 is TGTGCCAGCAGTCTCCCCCCTGAGGGTGGCTATGGCTACACCTTC.

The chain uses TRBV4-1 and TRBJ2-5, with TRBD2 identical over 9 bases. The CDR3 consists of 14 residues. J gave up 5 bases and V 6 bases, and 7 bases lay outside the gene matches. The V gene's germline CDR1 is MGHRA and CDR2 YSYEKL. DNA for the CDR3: TGCGCCAGCAGTCGCGGGGGGGAGTGGGAGACCCAGTACTTC. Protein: CASSRGGEWETQYF.

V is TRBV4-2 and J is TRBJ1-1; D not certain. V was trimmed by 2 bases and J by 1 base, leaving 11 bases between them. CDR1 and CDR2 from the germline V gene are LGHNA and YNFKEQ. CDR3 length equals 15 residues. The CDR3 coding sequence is TGTGCCAGCAGCCAACCATCGGGTAGGAACACTGAAGCTTTCTTT. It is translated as CASSQPSGRNTEAFF.

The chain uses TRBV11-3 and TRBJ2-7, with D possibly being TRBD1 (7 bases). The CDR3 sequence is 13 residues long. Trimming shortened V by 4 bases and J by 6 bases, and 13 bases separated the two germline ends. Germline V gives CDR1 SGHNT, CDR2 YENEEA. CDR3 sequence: CASSSRQGLEQYF. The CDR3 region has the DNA TGTGCCAGCAGCTCCCGACAGGGACTCGAGCAGTACTTC.

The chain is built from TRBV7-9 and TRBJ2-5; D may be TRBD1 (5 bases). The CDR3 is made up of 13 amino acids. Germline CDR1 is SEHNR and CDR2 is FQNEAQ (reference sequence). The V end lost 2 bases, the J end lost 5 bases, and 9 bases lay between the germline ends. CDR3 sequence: CASSLPNRETQYF. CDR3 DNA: TGTGCCAGCAGCTTACCTAACAGGGAGACCCAGTACTTC.

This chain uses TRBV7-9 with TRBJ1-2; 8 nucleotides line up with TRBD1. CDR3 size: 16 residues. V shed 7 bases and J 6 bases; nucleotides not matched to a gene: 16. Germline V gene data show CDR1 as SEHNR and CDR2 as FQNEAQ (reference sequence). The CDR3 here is CASTKNGQGFDNGYTF. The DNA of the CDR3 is TGTGCCAGCACCAAAAATGGACAGGGCTTTGACAATGGCTACACCTTC.

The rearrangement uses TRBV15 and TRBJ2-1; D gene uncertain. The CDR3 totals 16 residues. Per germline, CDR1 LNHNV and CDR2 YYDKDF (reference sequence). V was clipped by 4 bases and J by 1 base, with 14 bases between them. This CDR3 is CATSTGPPLSYNEQFF. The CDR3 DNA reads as TGTGCCACCAGCACGGGTCCTCCACTTTCCTACAATGAGCAGTTCTTC.

DNA for the CDR3: TGTGCCAGCAGTGCCTCGAACATTGAGCAGTTCTTC. Amino acid sequence: CASSASNIEQFF. The V gene is TRBV25-1, the J gene TRBJ2-1; no clear D gene. This CDR3 is 12 amino acids long. Deletions cut 4 bases from V and 9 bases from J, with 10 bases between. Per the germline V gene, CDR1 is MGHDK and CDR2 is SYGVNS.

This chain's CDR3 is CASSLVSGTTNTGELFF. CDR3 DNA sequence: TGTGCCAGCAGCTTAGTCTCCGGGACAACGAACACCGGGGAGCTGTTTTTT. This chain joins TRBV11-3 and TRBJ2-2; perhaps TRBD1 as D (6 bases). With 1 base removed from V and 0 bases from J, the gap between germline ends came to 12 bases. Germline-derived CDR1 and CDR2 are SGHNT and YENEEA. The length of the CDR3 is 17 residues.

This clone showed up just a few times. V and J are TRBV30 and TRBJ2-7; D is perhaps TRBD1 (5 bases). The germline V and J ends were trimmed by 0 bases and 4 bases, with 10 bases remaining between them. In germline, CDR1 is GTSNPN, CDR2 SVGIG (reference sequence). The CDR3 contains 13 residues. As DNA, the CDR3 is TGTGCCTGGAGTGTAGGACACTTATACGAGCAGTACTTC. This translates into CAWSVGHLYEQYF.

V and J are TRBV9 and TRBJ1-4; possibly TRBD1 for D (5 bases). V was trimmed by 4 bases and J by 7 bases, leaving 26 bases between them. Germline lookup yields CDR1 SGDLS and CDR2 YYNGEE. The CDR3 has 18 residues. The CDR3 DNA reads TGTGCCAGCAGCCCGAACCGGATATTAGGAACAGGCCTTGAAAAACTGTTTTTT. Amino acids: CASSPNRILGTGLEKLFF.